The 5 T cell receptor beta chains in this list originate from one sample, sequenced in a study of T cell responses to AZD1222 COVID-19 vaccine. Some clones are missing from TCRdb's copy, which holds only in-frame ones; the method was immunoSEQ multiplex PCR. Of 100,000 to 150,000 clones in the sample, roughly nine tenths are singletons; the top ten hold under 4%. Sequenced here: peripheral blood, sampled on day 0 of AZD1222 vaccination. The receptors originated from an adult in good health.

The V call is TRBV19, the J call TRBJ1-2; TRBD1 might be the D (5 bases). Trimming pared 6 bases from V and 5 bases from J, leaving 7 bases between. Germline V gene data show CDR1 as LNHDA and CDR2 as SQIVND (reference sequence). CDR3 length equals 11 residues. CDR3 residues: CASSREYGYTF. Here the CDR3 DNA reads TGTGCCAGTAGCAGGGAGTATGGCTACACCTTC.

This clone has only a few counts. The rearrangement links TRBV27 to TRBJ1-2; 8 positions agree with TRBD1. Germline assignment: CDR1 MNHEY and CDR2 SMNVEV (reference sequence). The CDR3 is made up of 13 amino acids. The V and J ends lost 8 bases and 7 bases, in that order; junction bases with no gene match: 9. This CDR3 is CASRPGGVSGYTF. CDR3 DNA sequence: TGTGCCAGCCGTCCAGGGGGCGTCAGTGGCTACACCTTC.

Regarding this clone: The junction does not match germline at one end; this may be a read error. The genes are TRBV19 and TRBJ1-2, with D hard to call. This CDR3 spans 11 amino acids. Germline CDR1 is LNHDA and CDR2 is SQIVND (reference sequence). This CDR3 is CASRTPPGSVF. CDR3 nucleotide sequence: TGTGCCAGTAGGACGCCGCCAGGTTCCGTCTTC.

This chain connects TRBV27 to TRBJ1-2; 7 nucleotides line up with TRBD1. The CDR3 is 14 amino acids. From germline, CDR1 is MNHEY and CDR2 SMNVEV (reference sequence). Losses at the gene ends were 6 bases for V and 6 bases for J; bases not matched to a gene: 10. Here the CDR3 reads CASRDSVRGNGYTF. The CDR3 DNA is TGTGCCAGCAGAGACTCGGTCAGGGGGAATGGCTACACCTTC.

The chain links TRBV6-2 or TRBV6-3 to TRBJ2-1; 10 positions agree with TRBD2. V gave up 5 bases and J gave up 4 bases; unmatched junction bases: 5. CDR1 and CDR2 (germline): MNHEY, SVGEGT. The CDR3 has 15 residues. CDR3 bases: TGTGCCAGCAGTCGACTAGCGGGTCGATACAATGAGCAGTTCTTC. It encodes CASSRLAGRYNEQFF.